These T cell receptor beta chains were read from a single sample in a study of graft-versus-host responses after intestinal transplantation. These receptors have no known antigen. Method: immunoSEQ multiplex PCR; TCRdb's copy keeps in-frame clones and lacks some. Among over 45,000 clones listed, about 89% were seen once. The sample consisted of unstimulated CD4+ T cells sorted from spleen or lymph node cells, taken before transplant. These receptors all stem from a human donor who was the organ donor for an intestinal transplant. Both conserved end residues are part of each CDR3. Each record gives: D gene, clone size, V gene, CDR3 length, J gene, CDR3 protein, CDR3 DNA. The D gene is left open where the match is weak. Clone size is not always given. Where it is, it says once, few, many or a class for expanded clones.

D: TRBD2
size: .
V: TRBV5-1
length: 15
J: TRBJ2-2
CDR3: CASSLAGENTGELFF
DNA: TGCGCCAGCAGTTTAGCGGGAGAAAACACCGGGGAGCTGTTTTTT

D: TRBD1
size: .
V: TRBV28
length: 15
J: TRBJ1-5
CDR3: CASSFQGANNQPQHF
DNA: TGTGCCAGCAGTTTTCAGGGGGCTAACAATCAGCCCCAGCATTTT

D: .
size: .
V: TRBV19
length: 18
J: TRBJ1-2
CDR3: CASTYPERGTPLGRGYTF
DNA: TGTGCCAGTACGTACCCCGAACGGGGGACTCCTCTGGGTCGTGGCTACACCTTC

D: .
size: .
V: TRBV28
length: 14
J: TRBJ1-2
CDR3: CASSAGNQYVGYTF
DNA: TGTGCCAGCAGCGCAGGGAACCAGTATGTTGGCTACACCTTC

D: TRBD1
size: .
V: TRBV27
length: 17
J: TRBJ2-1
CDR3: CARGSPHWTGKGVEQFF
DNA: TGTGCCAGGGGTAGCCCCCACTGGACAGGGAAGGGGGTTGAGCAGTTCTTC

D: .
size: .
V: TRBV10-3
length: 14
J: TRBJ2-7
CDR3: CAISVVDRAYEQYF
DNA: TGTGCCATCAGTGTGGTGGACAGAGCCTACGAGCAGTACTTC

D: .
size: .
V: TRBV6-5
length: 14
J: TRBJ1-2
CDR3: CASSYPSGIWGYTF
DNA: TGTGCCAGCAGTTACCCGAGCGGGATTTGGGGCTACACCTTC

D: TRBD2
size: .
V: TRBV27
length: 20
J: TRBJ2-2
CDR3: CASSNRRGVAGGPNTGELFF
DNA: TGTGCCAGCAGTAACCGCCGGGGGGTGGCGGGAGGACCCAACACCGGGGAGCTGTTTTTT

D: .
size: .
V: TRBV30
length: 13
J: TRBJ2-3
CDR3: CAWRVKGTDTQYF
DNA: TGTGCCTGGCGAGTGAAAGGCACAGATACGCAGTATTTT

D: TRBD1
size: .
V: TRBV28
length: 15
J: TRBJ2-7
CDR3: CASSSQTGLGYEQYF
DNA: TGTGCCAGCAGCTCCCAGACAGGGTTGGGCTACGAGCAGTACTTC

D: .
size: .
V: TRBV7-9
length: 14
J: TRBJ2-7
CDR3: CASSSQLGLYEQYF
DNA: TGTGCCAGCAGTTCCCAATTGGGGCTCTACGAGCAGTACTTC

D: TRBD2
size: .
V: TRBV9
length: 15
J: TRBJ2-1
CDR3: CASSVSLAGGDEQFF
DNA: TGTGCCAGCAGCGTCTCCCTAGCGGGAGGGGATGAGCAGTTCTTC

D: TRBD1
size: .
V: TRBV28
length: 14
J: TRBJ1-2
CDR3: CASSPIDRGYGYTF
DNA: TGTGCCAGCAGTCCAATCGACAGGGGCTATGGCTACACCTTC

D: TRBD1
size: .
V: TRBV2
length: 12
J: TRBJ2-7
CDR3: CASLRQGDEQYF
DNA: TGTGCCAGCTTAAGACAGGGGGACGAGCAGTACTTC

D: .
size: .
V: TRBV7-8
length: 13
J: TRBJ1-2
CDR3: CASSFTGNYGYTF
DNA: TGTGCCAGCAGCTTTACAGGGAACTATGGCTACACCTTC

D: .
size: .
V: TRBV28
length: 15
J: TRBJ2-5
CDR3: CASSSAARGQETQYF
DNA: TGTGCCAGCAGTTCTGCGGCTAGGGGGCAAGAGACCCAGTACTTC

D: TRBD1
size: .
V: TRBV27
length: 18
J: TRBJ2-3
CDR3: CASSLSGGGQGAEDTQYF
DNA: TGTGCCAGCAGTTTATCGGGGGGGGGACAGGGGGCGGAAGATACGCAGTATTTT

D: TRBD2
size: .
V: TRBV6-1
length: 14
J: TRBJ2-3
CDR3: CASSEGEGSDTQYF
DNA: TGTGCCAGCAGTGAAGGGGAGGGATCAGATACGCAGTATTTT

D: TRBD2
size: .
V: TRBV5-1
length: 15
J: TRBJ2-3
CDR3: CASSPGTSDALREYF
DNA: TGCGCCAGCAGCCCCGGGACTAGCGATGCGCTCAGGGAGTATTTT

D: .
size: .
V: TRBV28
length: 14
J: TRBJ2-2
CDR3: CASRPSSDTGELFF
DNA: TGTGCCAGCCGCCCTAGTTCTGACACCGGGGAGCTGTTTTTT

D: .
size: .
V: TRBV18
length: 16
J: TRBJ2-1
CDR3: CASSPPDGSSYNEQFF
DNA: TGTGCCAGCTCACCACCGGACGGGAGCTCCTACAATGAGCAGTTCTTC

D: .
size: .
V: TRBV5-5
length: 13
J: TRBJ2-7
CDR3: CASSVQGGAAQYF
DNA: TGTGCCAGCAGCGTACAGGGGGGGGCCGCGCAGTACTTC

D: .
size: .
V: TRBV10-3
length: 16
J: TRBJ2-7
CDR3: CAISDPRQWGVYEQYF
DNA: TGTGCCATCAGTGATCCACGACAGTGGGGTGTCTACGAGCAGTACTTC

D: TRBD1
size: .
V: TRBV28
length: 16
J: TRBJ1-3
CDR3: CASSSRGQGRGNTIYF
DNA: TGTGCCAGCAGTTCACGCGGACAGGGCAGGGGAAACACCATATATTTT

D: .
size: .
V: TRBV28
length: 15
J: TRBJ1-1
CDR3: CASSLWTELNTEAFF
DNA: TGTGCCAGCAGCCTCTGGACAGAGCTGAACACTGAAGCTTTCTTT

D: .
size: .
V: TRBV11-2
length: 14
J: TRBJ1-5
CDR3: CASSLIGGVQPQHF
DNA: TGTGCCAGCAGCTTAATTGGGGGCGTTCAGCCCCAGCATTTT

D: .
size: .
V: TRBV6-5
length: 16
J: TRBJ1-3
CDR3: CASSYSRAISGNTIYF
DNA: TGTGCCAGCAGTTACTCGAGAGCTATCTCTGGAAACACCATATATTTT

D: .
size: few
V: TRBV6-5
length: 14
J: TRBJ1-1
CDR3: CASSYGPGDTEAFF
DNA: TGTGCCAGCAGTTACGGCCCAGGCGACACTGAAGCTTTCTTT

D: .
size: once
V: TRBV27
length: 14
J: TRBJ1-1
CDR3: CASSFDRLRTEAFF
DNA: TGTGCCAGCAGTTTCGACAGGTTGAGGACTGAAGCTTTCTTT